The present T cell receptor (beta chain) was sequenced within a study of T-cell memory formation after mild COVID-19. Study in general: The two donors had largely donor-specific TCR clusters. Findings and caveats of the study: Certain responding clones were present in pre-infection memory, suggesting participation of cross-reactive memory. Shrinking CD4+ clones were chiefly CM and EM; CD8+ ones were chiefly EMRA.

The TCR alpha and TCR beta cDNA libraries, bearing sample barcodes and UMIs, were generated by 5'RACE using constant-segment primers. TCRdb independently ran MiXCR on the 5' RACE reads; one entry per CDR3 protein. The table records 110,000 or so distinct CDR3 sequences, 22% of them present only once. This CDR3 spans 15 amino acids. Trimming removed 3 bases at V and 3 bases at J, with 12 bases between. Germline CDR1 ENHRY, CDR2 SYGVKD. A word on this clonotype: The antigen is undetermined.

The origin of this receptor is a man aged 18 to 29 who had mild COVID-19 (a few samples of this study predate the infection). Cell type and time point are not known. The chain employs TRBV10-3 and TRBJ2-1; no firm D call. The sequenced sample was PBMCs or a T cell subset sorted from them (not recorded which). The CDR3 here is CAISDRPGGYNEQFF. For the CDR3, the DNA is TGTGCCATCAGTGATCGTCCGGGCGGCTACAATGAGCAGTTCTTC.